These 8 T cell receptor beta chains were all obtained from the same sample, sequenced in a study of blood T cell repertoires in COVID-19. Repertoires were generated with immunoSEQ multiplex PCR, while TCRdb's copy carries only in-frame clones and drops some. The sample has around 200,000 clones, 80% to 85% seen once; the top ten hold approximately 5.4%. Sequenced material: peripheral blood. Source of these receptors: a human donor in a cohort sampled during active COVID-19.

The J gene is TRBJ1-1, the V gene TRBV3-1 (or the pseudogene TRBV3-2); possible D gene TRBD1, 6 bases. The V end lost 0 bases, the J end lost 4 bases, and 9 bases lay between the germline ends. The CDR3 runs to 14 residues. Germline V lookup: CDR1 LGHDT, CDR2 YNNKEL (reference sequence). CDR3 sequence: CASSQDRGITEAFF. The CDR3 bases are TGTGCCAGCAGCCAAGATAGGGGGATCACTGAAGCTTTCTTT.

The chain links TRBV7-9 to TRBJ2-5; 8 bases fit TRBD2. Germline CDR1 reads SEHNR; CDR2 reads FQNEAQ (reference sequence). The CDR3 contains 16 residues. Trimming took 1 base from V and 3 from J; bases not matched to a gene: 7. Written as DNA, the CDR3 is TGTGCCAGCAGCTTAGGGGGTAGCGGGATCAAAGAGACCCAGTACTTC. Encoded protein: CASSLGGSGIKETQYF.

V and J are TRBV19 and TRBJ1-2, with 10 bases matching TRBD1. The CDR3 spans 15 residues. CDR1 and CDR2 from the germline V gene are LNHDA and SQIVND (reference sequence). V dropped 6 bases and J dropped 6; count of bases not matched to a gene: 10. This CDR3 reads CASSTPGQGIDGYTF. CDR3 DNA sequence: TGTGCCAGTAGCACGCCGGGACAGGGGATCGATGGCTACACCTTC.

V and J are TRBV25-1 and TRBJ2-2; TRBD2 aligns across 8 bases. Germline CDR1 is MGHDK and CDR2 is SYGVNS. The CDR3 runs to 12 residues. Trimming at V came to 11 bases and at J to 5 bases, leaving 4 bases not matched to a gene. CDR3 amino acids: CAATGGTGELFF. Written as DNA, the CDR3 is TGTGCCGCGACGGGGGGGACCGGGGAGCTGTTTTTT. Complete variable domain (other parts from reference TRBV25-1 and TRBJ2-2): EADIYQTPRYLVIGTGKKITLECSQTMGHDKMYWYQQDPGMELHLIHYSYGVNSTEKGDLSSESTVSRIRTEHFPLTLESARPSHTSQYLCAATGGTGELFFGEGSRLTVL.

The chain employs TRBV12-3 or TRBV12-4 and TRBJ1-5; D uncertain. Trimming cost V 5 bases and J 0 bases, with 5 bases left between them. This CDR3 contains 13 residues. The CDR3 DNA reads as TGTGCCAGCAGTCCCCGTAGCAATCAGCCCCAGCATTTT. Its protein product is CASSPRSNQPQHF.

J is TRBJ2-7 and V is TRBV7-6; tentatively, D is TRBD1 (6 bases). Trimming stripped 4 bases from V and 6 bases from J, with 19 bases between. Germline lookup yields CDR1 SGHVS and CDR2 FNYEAQ. The CDR3 spans 15 residues. The CDR3 sequence: CASSSNHREGAEQYF. The CDR3, as DNA: TGTGCCAGCAGCTCCAACCACAGGGAAGGGGCCGAGCAGTACTTC.

In this sample, this clone turned up many times. The J gene is TRBJ2-7, the V gene TRBV19; 12 positions match TRBD2. CDR1 is LNHDA and CDR2 is SQIVND in the germline V gene (reference sequence). Trimming cost V 5 bases and J 5 bases; bases outside gene matches: 7. The CDR3 extends over 15 amino acids. CDR3 sequence: CASSSLAGGPNEQYF. The CDR3 DNA reads as TGTGCCAGTAGTTCTCTAGCGGGAGGGCCCAACGAGCAGTACTTC. The whole variable domain, remainder taken from reference TRBV19 and TRBJ2-7, is DGGITQSPKYLFRKEGQNVTLSCEQNLNHDAMYWYRQDPGQGLRLIYYSQIVNDFQKGDIAEGYSVSREKKESFPLTVTSAQKNPTAFYLCASSSLAGGPNEQYFGPGTRLTVT.

This sequence joins TRBV19 and TRBJ1-2; TRBD1 aligns across 7 bases. This CDR3 spans 13 amino acids. Germline-derived CDR1 and CDR2 are LNHDA and SQIVND (reference sequence). Losses at the gene ends were 7 bases for V and 8 bases for J; bases not matched to a gene: 10. The CDR3 here is CASTRDRVGGYTF. CDR3 in DNA: TGTGCCAGTACCCGAGACAGGGTCGGAGGCTACACCTTC.